The 30 T cell receptor beta chains below come from one sample, sequenced in a study of patients and donors after allogeneic stem cell transplantation (dated by TCRdb to 2018 to 2020). The library was made by RT-PCR. The instrument was a NextSeq 550. The public reads were reanalyzed by TCRdb: fastp trimming at Q25, MiXCR alignment, in-frame beta chains only. All rows with the same CDR3 protein become a single entry with the most common DNA and genes. The sample yields about a million distinct CDR3 sequences; over 15% were counted once. The ten largest clonotypes hold under 6.5% of the sample. Sequenced: blood, either unsorted or a sorted T cell fraction (not recorded which). These receptors were taken from a human donor who was either an allogeneic HSCT recipient or a stem cell or donor lymphocyte infusion donor (not recorded which). It is not recorded whose cells these are; they may come from a transplant donor.

CDR3 nucleotides: TGTGCCAGCAGCTCCAGACAGGGGCAAAACCGGGGCACTGAAGCTTTCTTT. This sequence encodes CASSSRQGQNRGTEAFF. The rearrangement joins TRBV7-2 to TRBJ1-1; 8 bases align to TRBD1. CDR3 length: 17 amino acids. Germline CDR1 and CDR2: SGHTA and FQGNSA. After removal of 4 bases from V and 4 bases from J, the junction contained 14 bases not matched to a gene.

This sequence joins TRBV27 and TRBJ2-5; D possibly matches TRBD1 or TRBD2 (5 bases each). Per germline, CDR1 MNHEY and CDR2 SMNVEV (reference sequence). V was trimmed by 2 bases and J by 5 bases, leaving 12 bases between them. This CDR3 is built from 14 residues. As DNA, the CDR3 is TGTGCCAGCAGTTTACTCCCTTGGGGGGAGACCCAGTACTTC. It is translated as CASSLLPWGETQYF.

This chain uses TRBV4-1 with TRBJ2-7, with D perhaps matching TRBD1 or TRBD2 (5 bases each). The CDR3 is 16 residues long. V was trimmed by 0 bases and J by 2 bases, leaving 14 bases between them. Germline V CDR1 and CDR2: MGHRA, YSYEKL. CDR3 DNA: TGCGCCAGCAGCCAAGATACCGGGGCTGCTACCTACGAGCAGTACTTC. As protein: CASSQDTGAATYEQYF.

This clonotype has a handful of counts. This rearrangement joins TRBV20-1 to TRBJ1-5; 9 nucleotides align to TRBD1. The ends lost 1 base at V and 6 bases at J; junction bases unmatched: 4. The CDR3 covers 14 residues. The germline CDR1 and CDR2 sequences are DFQATT and SNEGSKA (reference sequence). The CDR3 loop is CSARGQGVLQPQHF. CDR3 DNA sequence: TGCAGTGCTAGAGGACAGGGGGTTCTTCAGCCCCAGCATTTT.

This clonotype was observed many times. V and J are TRBV15 and TRBJ1-1, with TRBD1 as a possible D gene (6 bases). The V gene lost 0 bases and the J gene lost 0 bases, with 11 bases spanning the gap. This CDR3 is 16 amino acids long. The germline CDR1 and CDR2 sequences are LNHNV and YYDKDF (reference sequence). The CDR3 DNA reads TGTGCCACCAGCAGAGATCACGGGGGGCTGAACACTGAAGCTTTCTTT. This codes for CATSRDHGGLNTEAFF.

The chain carries TRBV4-1 and TRBJ2-7; 7 bases align to TRBD1. V shed 0 bases and J 6 bases; nucleotides not matched to a gene: 8. This CDR3 contains 15 residues. From germline, CDR1 is MGHRA and CDR2 YSYEKL. The chain's CDR3 is CASSQDYQGESEQYF. DNA of the CDR3: TGCGCCAGCAGCCAAGATTACCAGGGGGAATCCGAGCAGTACTTC.

This clonotype has a count of ten or more. The rearrangement uses TRBV12-3 or TRBV12-4 and TRBJ2-1; D gene unclear. CDR3 length: 14 residues. Trimming shortened V by 3 bases and J by 1 base, and 7 bases separated the two germline ends. The CDR3 loop reads CASSFLLSYNEQFF. CDR3 coding DNA: TGTGCCAGCAGTTTCCTATTATCCTACAATGAGCAGTTCTTC.

The table lists this clonotype with a few counts. The chain has TRBV19 and TRBJ1-5; 7 nucleotides align to TRBD1. The CDR3 consists of 14 residues. The V gene's germline CDR1 is LNHDA and CDR2 SQIVND (reference sequence). J was trimmed by 4 bases and V by 8 bases; bases with no gene match: 8. DNA of the CDR3: TGTGCCAGTCGAACGACAGGGCAGAATCAGCCCCAGCATTTT. Translating gives CASRTTGQNQPQHF. Full variable domain (missing parts from reference TRBV19 and TRBJ1-5): DGGITQSPKYLFRKEGQNVTLSCEQNLNHDAMYWYRQDPGQGLRLIYYSQIVNDFQKGDIAEGYSVSREKKESFPLTVTSAQKNPTAFYLCASRTTGQNQPQHFGDGTRLSIL.

In DNA, the CDR3 is TGTGCCACCAGCAGAGATACCAATGGGGCGAGAGACGAGCAGTACTTC. Encoded protein: CATSRDTNGARDEQYF. This chain uses TRBV15 with TRBJ2-7, with D possibly being TRBD1 (5 bases). Germline V gives CDR1 LNHNV, CDR2 YYDKDF (reference sequence). The CDR3 covers 16 residues. Trimming stripped 0 bases from V and 5 bases from J, with 17 bases between.

This clonotype was detected ten times or more. The chain uses TRBV5-1 and TRBJ2-1, with 9 positions matching TRBD1. The CDR3 is 18 amino acids. CDR1 and CDR2 from the germline V gene are SGHRS and YFSETQ. The V segment lost 1 base and the J segment 11 bases; nucleotides outside the gene matches: 19. DNA of the CDR3: TGCGCCAGCAGCTTGAGCCCAAGACAGGGGGATAGAGACAGAAAGCAGTTCTTC. Protein sequence: CASSLSPRQGDRDRKQFF.

In its sample, this clonotype was seen a few times. The rearrangement links TRBV6-2 or TRBV6-3 to TRBJ2-1, with 8 bases lining up with TRBD2. From germline, CDR1 is MNHEY and CDR2 SVGEGT. This CDR3 is built from 15 residues. The trim removed 4 bases at V and 4 bases at J, leaving 6 bases unmatched. CDR3 sequence: CASSSSGRVYNEQFF. CDR3 nucleotide sequence: TGTGCCAGCAGTTCCTCCGGGAGGGTATACAATGAGCAGTTCTTC.

This clonotype has more than one count but fewer than ten. This chain uses TRBV2 with TRBJ2-3, with D uncertain. CDR3 length: 13 amino acids. The germline CDR1 and CDR2 sequences are SNHLY and FYNNEI. V lost 6 bases and J 1 base, leaving 8 bases between the germline ends. In DNA, the CDR3 is TGTGCCAGCAGAAAAACACGCACAGATACGCAGTATTTT. Its protein is CASRKTRTDTQYF.

This clonotype was observed a handful of times. The chain employs TRBV5-1 and TRBJ2-5, with D possibly matching TRBD2 (5 bases). CDR3 size: 14 residues. From germline, CDR1 is SGHRS and CDR2 YFSETQ. The V end lost 2 bases, the J end lost 5 bases, and 13 bases lay between the germline ends. CDR3 loop: CASSFPGSWETQYF. In nucleotides, the CDR3 is TGCGCCAGCAGCTTCCCGGGGTCTTGGGAGACCCAGTACTTC.

This clonotype was counted once. The CDR3 protein is CASSQPLRGPAPGELFF. The CDR3 DNA reads as TGCGCCAGCAGCCAACCCCTTAGGGGTCCTGCTCCCGGGGAGCTGTTTTTT. This rearrangement joins TRBV4-1 to TRBJ2-2; D possibly corresponds to TRBD1 (5 bases). Trimming pared 2 bases from V and 6 bases from J, leaving 19 bases between. The germline gives CDR1 MGHRA, CDR2 YSYEKL. The CDR3 runs to 17 residues.

In DNA, the CDR3 is TGTGCCAGCAGTGACCGTATTGGGCAGTACTTC. This gives the protein CASSDRIGQYF. The rearrangement links TRBV2 to TRBJ2-7; D remains unclear. V was cut by 3 bases and J by 9 bases, with 9 bases left in between. The CDR3 has 11 residues. CDR1 and CDR2 (germline): SNHLY, FYNNEI.

The table lists this clonotype with many counts. The V and J genes are TRBV12-3 or TRBV12-4 and TRBJ1-2; 8 bases match TRBD1. Germline trimming cut 4 bases from V and 4 bases from J; bases unmatched to any gene: 8. The CDR3 covers 15 residues. CDR3 protein: CASSSPGTGIYGYTF. The CDR3 DNA sequence: TGTGCCAGCAGTTCCCCCGGGACAGGAATCTATGGCTACACCTTC.

The genes are TRBV24-1 and TRBJ1-1; the match to TRBD1 covers 8 bases. Germline assignment: CDR1 KGHDR and CDR2 SFDVKD. Germline trimming cut 4 bases from V and 4 bases from J; bases unmatched to any gene: 7. CDR3 size: 15 residues. The CDR3 DNA reads as TGTGCCACCAGTGACTTAGGACAGGGAGGCACTGAAGCTTTCTTT. This codes for CATSDLGQGGTEAFF.

V usage is TRBV5-1 and J usage is TRBJ1-6; D is unclear. The CDR3 is 13 residues long. Germline CDR1 and CDR2: SGHRS and YFSETQ. V was cut by 1 base and J by 6 bases, with 5 bases left in between. Here the CDR3 reads CASSLSFNSPLHF. CDR3 nucleotides: TGCGCCAGCAGCTTGAGCTTTAATTCACCCCTCCACTTT.

This clonotype has more than one count but fewer than ten. The chain couples TRBV9 to TRBJ2-2; TRBD1 is a possible D gene (5 bases). This CDR3 has 16 amino acids. Germline V gene lookup returns CDR1 SGDLS and CDR2 YYNGEE. V was shortened by 6 bases and J by 0 bases, with 15 bases between the two germline ends. CDR3: CASNPGHNSNTGELFF. CDR3 nucleotides: TGTGCCAGCAACCCCGGACACAACTCGAACACCGGGGAGCTGTTTTTT.

This clonotype has a handful of counts. This chain uses TRBV20-1 with TRBJ2-7; 8 bases line up with TRBD2. The germline CDR1 and CDR2 sequences are DFQATT and SNEGSKA (reference sequence). The CDR3 length is 14 residues. The V and J ends lost 0 bases and 3 bases, in that order; junction bases with no gene match: 4. Written as DNA, the CDR3 is TGCAGTGCTAGAGATAGCGGGATTGGCTACGAGCAGTACTTC. It codes for CSARDSGIGYEQYF.

There are a few counts of this clonotype. The chain recombines TRBV10-3 with TRBJ2-3, with D possibly being TRBD2 (8 bases). The V gene's germline CDR1 is ENHRY and CDR2 SYGVKD. The CDR3 has 14 amino acids. Trimming stripped 6 bases from V and 8 bases from J, with 18 bases between. As DNA, the CDR3 is TGTGCCATCAGATATAGCGGGACAGAGGGTACGCAGTATTTT. As protein: CAIRYSGTEGTQYF.

This clonotype was counted ten times or more. The V gene is TRBV12-3 or TRBV12-4, the J gene TRBJ2-2, with unresolved D. This CDR3 has 14 residues. Trimming left V 5 bases short and J 1 base short, with 8 bases between. The CDR3 bases are TGTGCCAGCAGTCCCCTCAGGAACACCGGGGAGCTGTTTTTT. This encodes CASSPLRNTGELFF.

This chain connects TRBV30 to TRBJ2-7; the D gene is possibly TRBD1 (6 bases). V dropped 4 bases and J dropped 2 bases, with 12 bases sitting between them. This CDR3 contains 13 residues. CDR1 is GTSNPN and CDR2 is SVGIG in the germline V gene (reference sequence). This chain's CDR3 is CAWKRDKTYEQYF. In DNA form, the CDR3 reads TGTGCCTGGAAGAGGGACAAGACCTACGAGCAGTACTTC.

This clonotype showed up just a few times. The chain has TRBV29-1 and TRBJ2-1; maybe TRBD2 (5 bases). The CDR3 runs to 13 residues. Germline V CDR1 and CDR2: SQVTM, ANQGSEA. Between the trimmed V and J ends, which lost 4 bases and 1 base, there was a span of 8 bases. The CDR3 DNA is TGCAGCGTTGTTGGGAGATCCTACAATGAGCAGTTCTTC. Translated, it gives CSVVGRSYNEQFF.

The rearrangement uses TRBV20-1 and TRBJ1-5; D uncertain. CDR1 is DFQATT, CDR2 SNEGSKA, per germline (reference sequence). This CDR3 is built from 14 residues. V lost 6 bases and J 1 base, leaving 13 bases between the germline ends. The CDR3 DNA follows: TGCAGTGCCACCACCACGACCAGCAATCAGCCCCAGCATTTT. Its translation is CSATTTTSNQPQHF.

The chain couples TRBV6-1 to TRBJ1-5; TRBD1 aligns across 7 bases. The CDR3 length is 13 residues. V dropped 7 bases and J dropped 6; count of bases not matched to a gene: 6. In germline, CDR1 is MNHNS, CDR2 SASEGT. CDR3 nucleotides: TGTGCCAGCATTCCGGGACAGACTCAGCCCCAGCATTTT. Residues: CASIPGQTQPQHF.

In its sample, this clonotype was seen a few times. The V gene is TRBV5-1, the J gene TRBJ1-6; 10 bases align to TRBD1. Germline CDR1 is SGHRS and CDR2 is YFSETQ. V gave up 4 bases and J gave up 7 bases; unmatched junction bases: 5. This CDR3 region has 15 residues. The CDR3 region has the DNA TGCGCCAGCAGCCACCGGGACAGGGGCAATTCACCCCTCCACTTT. As protein: CASSHRDRGNSPLHF.

This clonotype appeared a few times. CDR3 DNA sequence: TGTGCCACCAGCAGGACCGTAACCTACGAGCAGTACTTC. Protein: CATSRTVTYEQYF. The chain combines TRBV15 with TRBJ2-7; D gene uncertain. Looked up from germline, CDR1 is LNHNV and CDR2 is YYDKDF (reference sequence). Trimming cost V 3 bases and J 2 bases, with 8 bases left between them. This CDR3 has 13 residues.

The chain links TRBV20-1 to TRBJ2-1; D is ambiguous. V shed 3 bases and J shed 0 bases, with 15 bases lying between them. CDR3 length equals 16 residues. The germline CDR1 and CDR2 sequences are DFQATT and SNEGSKA (reference sequence). The CDR3 loop reads CSASRTRVSSYNEQFF. The CDR3 DNA is TGCAGTGCTAGCAGAACAAGGGTTAGCTCCTACAATGAGCAGTTCTTC.

The chain has TRBV12-3 or TRBV12-4 and TRBJ2-7; no firm D call. Trimming took off 2 bases at V and 5 bases at J, with 10 bases between the two ends. CDR3 length: 13 residues. Here the CDR3 DNA reads TGTGCCAGCAGTTTATCATTCTGGGACGAGCAGTACTTC. Its protein is CASSLSFWDEQYF.